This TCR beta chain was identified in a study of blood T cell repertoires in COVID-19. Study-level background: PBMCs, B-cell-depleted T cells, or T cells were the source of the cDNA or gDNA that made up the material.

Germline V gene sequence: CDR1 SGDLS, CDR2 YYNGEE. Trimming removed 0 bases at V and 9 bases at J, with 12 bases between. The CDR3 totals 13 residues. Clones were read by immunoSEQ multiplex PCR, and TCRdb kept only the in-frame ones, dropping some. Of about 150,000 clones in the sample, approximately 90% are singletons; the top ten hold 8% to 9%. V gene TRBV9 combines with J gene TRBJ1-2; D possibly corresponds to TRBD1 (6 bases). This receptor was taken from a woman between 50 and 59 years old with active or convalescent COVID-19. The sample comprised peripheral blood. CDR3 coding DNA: TGTGCCAGCAGCGTAGAATCACAGGGCAGCTACACCTTC. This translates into CASSVESQGSYTF.